The T cell receptor (beta chain) described here comes from a study of T cell responses to AZD1222 COVID-19 vaccine. Produced via immunoSEQ multiplex PCR; TCRdb's table is partial and in-frame only. Among some 190,000 clones listed, about nine tenths were seen once. Losses at the gene ends were 2 bases for V and 5 bases for J; bases not matched to a gene: 3. This CDR3 is built from 16 residues. Germline V lookup: CDR1 ENHRY, CDR2 SYGVKD. Sample: peripheral blood, taken 28 days after the second AZD1222 dose. The chain has TRBV10-3 and TRBJ2-3; 14 bases are shared with TRBD2. This receptor was identified in an adult who received the AZD1222 COVID-19 vaccine. As DNA, the CDR3 is TGTGCCATCAGTGAGCCGGGACTAGCGGGAGTAGATACGCAGTATTTT. It is translated as CAISEPGLAGVDTQYF.